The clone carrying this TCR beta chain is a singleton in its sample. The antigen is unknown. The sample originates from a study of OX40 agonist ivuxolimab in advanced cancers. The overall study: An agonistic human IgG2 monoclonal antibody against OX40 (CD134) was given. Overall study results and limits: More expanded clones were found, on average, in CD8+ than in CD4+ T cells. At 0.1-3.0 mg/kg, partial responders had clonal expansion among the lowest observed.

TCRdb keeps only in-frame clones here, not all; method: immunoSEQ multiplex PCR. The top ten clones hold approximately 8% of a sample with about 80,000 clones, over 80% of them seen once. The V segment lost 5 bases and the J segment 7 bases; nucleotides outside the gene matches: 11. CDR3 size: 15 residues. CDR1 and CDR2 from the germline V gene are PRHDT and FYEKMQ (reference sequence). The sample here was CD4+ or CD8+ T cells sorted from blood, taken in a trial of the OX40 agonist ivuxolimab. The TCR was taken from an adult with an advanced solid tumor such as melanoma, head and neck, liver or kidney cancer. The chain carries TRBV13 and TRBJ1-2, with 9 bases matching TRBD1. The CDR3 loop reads CASSPTRQGVSGYTF. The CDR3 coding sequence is TGTGCCAGCAGCCCAACTCGACAGGGGGTGAGTGGCTACACCTTC.